This TCR beta chain is drawn from a study of T cell responses to AZD1222 COVID-19 vaccine. Study-wide results and limits: No repertoire was sampled before or during the peak T cell response, only after it.

Trimming pared 4 bases from V and 2 bases from J, leaving 10 bases between. This CDR3 region has 14 residues. Germline V lookup: CDR1 SGHRS, CDR2 YFSETQ. In regard to this clone: Its antigen is undetermined.

The table came from immunoSEQ multiplex PCR; TCRdb's copy has only in-frame clones and leaves some out. The sample lists about 150,000 clones; over 90% were seen once. V usage is TRBV5-1 and J usage is TRBJ1-5; tentatively, D is TRBD1 (6 bases). The TCR originated in an adult in good health. The sample consisted of peripheral blood, taken on day 0 of AZD1222 vaccination. The CDR3 here is CASSPSGGNQPQHF. The CDR3 nucleotides are TGCGCCAGCAGCCCTTCAGGGGGCAATCAGCCCCAGCATTTT.